The rows below give T cell receptor beta chains drawn from one sample of a study of cytomegalovirus exposure and HLA in healthy donors. Sequencing used immunoSEQ multiplex PCR; TCRdb keeps in-frame clones, though not all of them. The data hold roughly 200,000 clones, with around 90% observed a single time. Sequencing was carried out using PBMCs. These receptor sequences come from a boy between 2 and 10 years old in good health and CMV-seronegative. The CDR3 runs from the conserved cysteine through the conserved F or W. A D gene is named only where the DNA matches it firmly. A row's size may be missing; if present it is once, few, many or a size class.

v_gene: TRBV11-2
d_gene: .
abundance: .
j_gene: TRBJ2-7
CDR3nt: TGTGCCAGCAGCTTACTCCACGAGCAGTACTTC
CDR3aa: CASSLLHEQYF

v_gene: TRBV5-1
d_gene: .
abundance: .
j_gene: TRBJ2-1
CDR3nt: TGCGCCAGCAGCTTGGCTAGCGCCAATGAGCAGTTCTTC
CDR3aa: CASSLASANEQFF

v_gene: TRBV6-1
d_gene: .
abundance: .
j_gene: TRBJ2-1
CDR3nt: TGTGCCAGCAGCGACAGTCCCTACAATGAGCAGTTCTTC
CDR3aa: CASSDSPYNEQFF

v_gene: TRBV9
d_gene: .
abundance: .
j_gene: TRBJ2-3
CDR3nt: TGTGCCAGCAGCGTAGATGGGAGAGACGGGAGCACAGATACGCAGTATTTT
CDR3aa: CASSVDGRDGSTDTQYF

v_gene: TRBV7-7
d_gene: .
abundance: few
j_gene: TRBJ2-2
CDR3nt: TGTGCCAGCAGCTCGGACACAACCGGGGAGCTGTTTTTT
CDR3aa: CASSSDTTGELFF

v_gene: TRBV30
d_gene: .
abundance: .
j_gene: TRBJ1-4
CDR3nt: TGTGCCTGGAGTCCGAACAGTAATGAAAAACTGTTTTTT
CDR3aa: CAWSPNSNEKLFF

v_gene: TRBV30
d_gene: .
abundance: .
j_gene: TRBJ1-1
CDR3nt: TGTGCCTGGAGTGTAGGAGGGTCCACTGAAGCTTTCTTT
CDR3aa: CAWSVGGSTEAFF

v_gene: TRBV28
d_gene: .
abundance: once
j_gene: TRBJ1-2
CDR3nt: TGTGCCAGCACCATCGGGGTCGGAGGCTATGGCTACACCTTC
CDR3aa: CASTIGVGGYGYTF

v_gene: TRBV9
d_gene: .
abundance: .
j_gene: TRBJ2-5
CDR3nt: TGTGCCAGCAGCCCAGGAATTCCCCAAGAGACCCAGTACTTC
CDR3aa: CASSPGIPQETQYF

v_gene: TRBV28
d_gene: TRBD1
abundance: .
j_gene: TRBJ2-1
CDR3nt: TGTGCCAGCAGTTCTCCGACAGGGGGTTACAATGAGCAGTTCTTC
CDR3aa: CASSSPTGGYNEQFF

v_gene: TRBV27
d_gene: TRBD1
abundance: .
j_gene: TRBJ2-3
CDR3nt: TGTGCCAGCAGTTCCGGGACAGGGTCCACAGATACGCAGTATTTT
CDR3aa: CASSSGTGSTDTQYF

v_gene: TRBV6-5
d_gene: TRBD1
abundance: .
j_gene: TRBJ1-2
CDR3nt: TGTGCCAGCACAGGGACAGGAGTTAACTATGGCTACACCTTC
CDR3aa: CASTGTGVNYGYTF

v_gene: TRBV27
d_gene: .
abundance: .
j_gene: TRBJ1-2
CDR3nt: TGTGCCAGCAGTTTACAGGGTGTCTATGGCTACACCTTC
CDR3aa: CASSLQGVYGYTF

v_gene: TRBV27
d_gene: .
abundance: .
j_gene: TRBJ1-1
CDR3nt: TGTGCCAGCAGTTTAGGACTGCACACTGAAGCTTTCTTT
CDR3aa: CASSLGLHTEAFF

v_gene: TRBV18
d_gene: .
abundance: .
j_gene: TRBJ2-1
CDR3nt: TGTGCCAGCTCACCTACCTCGACTAGTACGAGTGAGCAGTTCTTC
CDR3aa: CASSPTSTSTSEQFF

v_gene: TRBV9
d_gene: .
abundance: once
j_gene: TRBJ2-2
CDR3nt: TGTGCCAGCAGCGTAGCAGTCGTCGGGTCCGGGGAGCTGTTTTTT
CDR3aa: CASSVAVVGSGELFF

v_gene: TRBV5-1
d_gene: TRBD1
abundance: .
j_gene: TRBJ2-1
CDR3nt: TGCGCCAGCAGCTTGGGGGACAGGGGTTCCTACAATGAGCAGTTCTTC
CDR3aa: CASSLGDRGSYNEQFF

v_gene: TRBV28
d_gene: TRBD1
abundance: few
j_gene: TRBJ1-3
CDR3nt: TGTGCCAGCAGGGGACAGATGGGAAACACCATATATTTT
CDR3aa: CASRGQMGNTIYF

v_gene: TRBV19
d_gene: TRBD1
abundance: .
j_gene: TRBJ2-7
CDR3nt: TGTGCCAGTAGTCCTACCGGGACAGCAACCTACGAGCAGTACTTC
CDR3aa: CASSPTGTATYEQYF

v_gene: TRBV7-3
d_gene: TRBD1
abundance: .
j_gene: TRBJ1-6
CDR3nt: TGTGCCAGCAGCACTGGACAGGGATATTCACCCCTCCACTTT
CDR3aa: CASSTGQGYSPLHF

v_gene: TRBV10-1
d_gene: .
abundance: .
j_gene: TRBJ2-5
CDR3nt: TGCGCCAGCAGTGATACAGGGTCTCGGGAGACCCAGTACTTC
CDR3aa: CASSDTGSRETQYF

v_gene: TRBV7-9
d_gene: .
abundance: once
j_gene: TRBJ2-3
CDR3nt: TGTGCCAGCAGCTCGACTATCATTAGCACAGATACGCAGTATTTT
CDR3aa: CASSSTIISTDTQYF

v_gene: TRBV7-8
d_gene: .
abundance: .
j_gene: TRBJ1-1
CDR3nt: TGTGCCAGCAGCTTGCGGCTGTCGAACACTGAAGCTTTCTTT
CDR3aa: CASSLRLSNTEAFF

v_gene: TRBV4-1
d_gene: TRBD2
abundance: few
j_gene: TRBJ2-3
CDR3nt: TGCGCCAGCAGCCAAGCCCCCCTAGCGGGGGGACCAGATACGCAGTATTTT
CDR3aa: CASSQAPLAGGPDTQYF

v_gene: TRBV29-1
d_gene: TRBD1
abundance: .
j_gene: TRBJ2-6
CDR3nt: TGCAGCGCCAACTACAGGGGGCCTAACTCTGGGGCCAACGTCCTGACTTTC
CDR3aa: CSANYRGPNSGANVLTF

v_gene: TRBV5-1
d_gene: TRBD2
abundance: .
j_gene: TRBJ2-1
CDR3nt: TGCGCCAGCAGCTTGGACGGGGGGGGGCTTAATGAGCAGTTCTTC
CDR3aa: CASSLDGGGLNEQFF

v_gene: TRBV5-1
d_gene: TRBD2
abundance: once
j_gene: TRBJ2-2
CDR3nt: TGCGCCAGCAGCGGGACTAGCGGGGTCACCGGGGAGCTGTTTTTT
CDR3aa: CASSGTSGVTGELFF

v_gene: TRBV9
d_gene: TRBD2
abundance: .
j_gene: TRBJ2-2
CDR3nt: TGTGCCAGCAGCGAAATAGCGGGGGCCGGGGAGCTGTTTTTT
CDR3aa: CASSEIAGAGELFF

v_gene: TRBV6-1
d_gene: TRBD2
abundance: .
j_gene: TRBJ2-3
CDR3nt: TGTGCCAGCAGTGAGCTAGCGGGAGGGCCGGATACGCAGTATTTT
CDR3aa: CASSELAGGPDTQYF

v_gene: TRBV5-4
d_gene: .
abundance: .
j_gene: TRBJ1-3
CDR3nt: TGTGCCAGCAGCCCCGAGTCCTTCTCTGGAAACACCATATATTTT
CDR3aa: CASSPESFSGNTIYF

v_gene: TRBV7-6
d_gene: TRBD1
abundance: .
j_gene: TRBJ2-7
CDR3nt: TGTGCCAGCAGCGGCCGGGACAGGGGGAGGGACGAGCAGTACTTC
CDR3aa: CASSGRDRGRDEQYF

v_gene: TRBV27
d_gene: .
abundance: .
j_gene: TRBJ2-3
CDR3nt: TGTGCCAGCAGTTCTCGACGGGAAGGCAGCTTCACAGATACGCAGTATTTT
CDR3aa: CASSSRREGSFTDTQYF

v_gene: TRBV7-9
d_gene: .
abundance: .
j_gene: TRBJ2-1
CDR3nt: TGTGCCAGCAGTATGGACAGGTTCTTC
CDR3aa: CASSMDRFF

v_gene: TRBV30
d_gene: .
abundance: .
j_gene: TRBJ2-3
CDR3nt: TGTGCCTCCGACTCCTATACGCAGTATTTT
CDR3aa: CASDSYTQYF

v_gene: TRBV27
d_gene: TRBD1
abundance: .
j_gene: TRBJ2-3
CDR3nt: TGTGCCAGCAGTAAATACAGGGGGCCCCGCACAGATACGCAGTATTTT
CDR3aa: CASSKYRGPRTDTQYF

v_gene: TRBV7-9
d_gene: .
abundance: few
j_gene: TRBJ1-4
CDR3nt: TGTGCCAGCAGCTTAGATTCCAGGGGCTTTAATGAAAAACTGTTTTTT
CDR3aa: CASSLDSRGFNEKLFF

v_gene: TRBV9
d_gene: .
abundance: .
j_gene: TRBJ1-2
CDR3nt: TGTGCCAGCAGCGTAGGGGGAGGCTGTGGCTACACCTTC
CDR3aa: CASSVGGGCGYTF

v_gene: TRBV5-4
d_gene: TRBD1
abundance: .
j_gene: TRBJ2-3
CDR3nt: TGTGCCAGCAGCTCACCGGAAACAGGGGGAGATACGCAGTATTTT
CDR3aa: CASSSPETGGDTQYF

v_gene: TRBV28
d_gene: TRBD1
abundance: .
j_gene: TRBJ1-5
CDR3nt: TGTGCCAGCAGTCCGTCCGACACAGGGGGTAGCAATCAGCCCCAGCATTTT
CDR3aa: CASSPSDTGGSNQPQHF

v_gene: TRBV5-1
d_gene: .
abundance: .
j_gene: TRBJ1-2
CDR3nt: TGCGCCAGCAGTCCCGTCGGACTGAACTATGGCTACACCTTC
CDR3aa: CASSPVGLNYGYTF

v_gene: TRBV18
d_gene: .
abundance: .
j_gene: TRBJ1-6
CDR3nt: TGTGCCAGCTCACCCGATAATTCACCCCTCCACTTT
CDR3aa: CASSPDNSPLHF

v_gene: TRBV19
d_gene: .
abundance: .
j_gene: TRBJ1-4
CDR3nt: TGTGCCAGTAGTCCGCTCGGTGAAAAACTGTTTTTT
CDR3aa: CASSPLGEKLFF

v_gene: TRBV5-4
d_gene: .
abundance: .
j_gene: TRBJ2-7
CDR3nt: TGTGCCAGCAGCTTTGGCGGCCCCTACGAGCAGTACTTC
CDR3aa: CASSFGGPYEQYF

v_gene: TRBV5-4
d_gene: .
abundance: .
j_gene: TRBJ2-7
CDR3nt: TGTGCCAGCAGCTTGCTCCGGGACTCCTACGAGCAGTACTTC
CDR3aa: CASSLLRDSYEQYF

v_gene: TRBV4-1
d_gene: .
abundance: .
j_gene: TRBJ1-2
CDR3nt: TGCGCCAGCAGCCAAGAATGGGACAACCTCTATGGCTACACCTTC
CDR3aa: CASSQEWDNLYGYTF

v_gene: TRBV6-6
d_gene: .
abundance: .
j_gene: TRBJ2-7
CDR3nt: TGTGCCAGCAGAGCTACTTACGAGCAGTACTTC
CDR3aa: CASRATYEQYF

v_gene: TRBV5-4
d_gene: .
abundance: .
j_gene: TRBJ1-6
CDR3nt: TGTGCCAGCAGCTCGAGTAATTCACCCCTCCACTTT
CDR3aa: CASSSSNSPLHF

v_gene: TRBV7-9
d_gene: TRBD2
abundance: .
j_gene: TRBJ2-3
CDR3nt: TGTGCCAGCAGCTTACTAGCGGGGATGACAGATACGCAGTATTTT
CDR3aa: CASSLLAGMTDTQYF

v_gene: TRBV2
d_gene: TRBD1
abundance: .
j_gene: TRBJ2-2
CDR3nt: TGTGCCAGCCTGGGTAACAGGGGGCTCACCGGGGAGCTGTTTTTT
CDR3aa: CASLGNRGLTGELFF

v_gene: TRBV23-1
d_gene: .
abundance: .
j_gene: TRBJ2-1
CDR3nt: TGCGCCAGCAAGCGGGACAGGTGCTACAATGAGCAGTTCTTC
CDR3aa: CASKRDRCYNEQFF

v_gene: TRBV6-1
d_gene: TRBD1
abundance: .
j_gene: TRBJ1-1
CDR3nt: TGTGCCAGCAGGGGGACAGGATTGAACACTGAAGCTTTCTTT
CDR3aa: CASRGTGLNTEAFF

v_gene: TRBV19
d_gene: .
abundance: .
j_gene: TRBJ2-3
CDR3nt: TGTGCCAGTAGTGCATTGACTAGAGATACGCAGTATTTT
CDR3aa: CASSALTRDTQYF

v_gene: TRBV2
d_gene: TRBD2
abundance: once
j_gene: TRBJ2-3
CDR3nt: TGTGCCAGCAGTCCGAGCGGGGGGGCAGGAGATACGCAGTATTTT
CDR3aa: CASSPSGGAGDTQYF

v_gene: TRBV19
d_gene: .
abundance: .
j_gene: TRBJ2-7
CDR3nt: TGTGCCAGTAGTACTGACTACGAGCAGTACTTC
CDR3aa: CASSTDYEQYF

v_gene: TRBV7-3
d_gene: TRBD1
abundance: .
j_gene: TRBJ2-1
CDR3nt: TGTGCCAGCAGCCCATTTAACCGGGACAGGGGCTACAATGAGCAGTTCTTC
CDR3aa: CASSPFNRDRGYNEQFF

v_gene: TRBV18
d_gene: TRBD1
abundance: once
j_gene: TRBJ1-1
CDR3nt: TGTGCCAGCTCACCGGGACAGGTAATGAACACTGAAGCTTTCTTT
CDR3aa: CASSPGQVMNTEAFF

v_gene: TRBV7-9
d_gene: TRBD2
abundance: .
j_gene: TRBJ2-7
CDR3nt: TGTGCCAGCAGCCCGCTAGCGGGAGGGCCCTACGAGCAGTACTTC
CDR3aa: CASSPLAGGPYEQYF